Sequencing of this T cell receptor (beta chain) was carried out in a study of memory CD4+ T cells and cytomegalovirus serostatus (dated by TCRdb to the late 2010s). Regarding the research as a whole: The 33 healthy Belgian adults in the cohort included 9 who were CMV seropositive and approximately 25 who were CMV seronegative. To replicate a published TCR-based CMV serostatus classifier, the researchers sequenced the CD4+ memory TCRbeta repertoires of a Belgian cohort whose cytomegalovirus serostatus was known. On the study overall, not on this receptor specifically: Only CD4+CD45RO+ memory cells were sequenced, in contrast to the original study, which included naive and memory CD4+ and CD8+ populations. Of around 150 previously reported CMV-associated TCRbeta sequences, around 67 appeared in the CD4+ memory repertoires, each in one to five individuals. A median bootstrapped AUC of around 0.95 with a 95% CI of 0.76-1.00 was achieved on the Belgian cohort by the original-framework classifier. The results were interpreted as suggesting that the CMV-associated TCR signature is mostly present in the CD4+ memory repertoire. CMV serostatus prediction reached a median bootstrapped AUC of roughly 0.95 with the original framework and roughly 0.9 with a US-trained random forest.

A FACSAria II was used to sort memory CD4+ T cells, defined as single viable CD3+CD4+CD8-CD45RO+ cells. CMV serostatus was determined using a Roche Elecsys assay that detects serum IgG against CMV pp150, pp28, p38 and p52. Following thawing, total CD4+ T cells were enriched through positive selection using CD4 magnetic microbeads. The samples came from a different study that was designed specifically to examine the CD4+ T cell memory repertoire. Peripheral blood mononuclear cells were isolated and cryopreserved following standard operating procedures; serum was stored at -80 °C. The staining relied on CD3-PerCP (BW264/56), CD4-APC (RPA-T4), CD45RO-PE (UCHT1) and CD8-Pacific Orange (3B5) antibodies, and Sytox blue was used to exclude non-viable cells. In its sample, this clone was seen once. The specificity of this receptor is unknown. Base qualities are not recorded, but no much larger clone differs from it by a single base.

There are 15 amino acids in the CDR3, from cysteine to phenylalanine inclusive. Of all the DNA, just the CDR3 is kept, 45 bases in frame from base 1. CDR1 and CDR2 (KGHSH, LQKENI) derive from the germline V gene. Trimming removed 2 bases from V and 7 bases from J, leaving 14 bases between the germline ends. Genomic DNA was extracted from sorted cells with the Quick-DNA Microprep Kit. Amplification of TCRbeta DNA was done with the immunoSEQ hsTCRbeta kit, following the protocol from the manufacturer. TCRbeta libraries were sequenced on an Illumina MiSeq instrument. As for the authors' bioinformatics: Once out-of-frame sequences had been removed, a few million distinct TCRbeta sequences were left, which works out to an average of about 67,000 per individual. Each individual was scored by the count of 150 to 200 previously reported CMV-associated TCRbeta sequences and the total productive distinct TCRbeta count. A beta-binomial model was reimplemented in Python, and scikit-learn random forests with default parameters were trained on data from the US cohort. On the Belgian cohort, classifier performance was reported as the median AUC, along with percentile confidence intervals, across 10,000 bootstrap iterations. TCRdb took this table from immuneACCESS and kept in-frame rearrangements with V and J called. Such tables lack part of the clones; where checked against another copy, unresolved V genes explain under half of the gap, and the rest is unexplained. The V and J calls and the clone size are those of that table, but D and trimming were determined from the DNA. The sample profile shows around 45,000 clones; about 70% of them were found once. Approximately 1.2% of the sample belongs to the ten largest clones.

The receptor's source is an adult in good health and CMV-seropositive. Sequencing was performed on memory CD4+ T cells from blood. The chain is made from TRBV18 and TRBJ2-2; the D region possibly corresponds to TRBD2 (5 bases align). The bases read TGTGCCAGCTCACCAATCACTGCTCGGGGCGGGGAGCTGTTTTTT. Its translation reads: CASSPITARGGELFF.